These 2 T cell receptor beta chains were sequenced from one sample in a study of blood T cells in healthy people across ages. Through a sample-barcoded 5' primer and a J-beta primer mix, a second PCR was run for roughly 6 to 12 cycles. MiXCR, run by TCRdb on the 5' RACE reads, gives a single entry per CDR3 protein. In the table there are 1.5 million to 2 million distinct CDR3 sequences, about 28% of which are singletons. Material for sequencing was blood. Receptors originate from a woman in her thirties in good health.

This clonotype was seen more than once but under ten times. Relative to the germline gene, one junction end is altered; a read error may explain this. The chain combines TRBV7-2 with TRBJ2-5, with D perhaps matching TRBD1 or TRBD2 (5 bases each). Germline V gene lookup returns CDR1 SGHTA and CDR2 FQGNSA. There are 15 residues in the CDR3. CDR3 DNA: TGTGCCGGCAGCTTTTTCGGGGCGTCGCGGGAGACCCAGTACTTC. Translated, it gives CAGSFFGASRETQYF. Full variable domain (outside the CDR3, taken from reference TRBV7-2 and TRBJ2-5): GAGVSQSPSNKVTEKGKDVELRCDPISGHTALYWYRQSLGQGLEFLIYFQGNSAPDKSGLPSDRFSAERTGGSVSTLTIQRTQQEDSAVYLCAGSFFGASRETQYFGPGTRLLVL.

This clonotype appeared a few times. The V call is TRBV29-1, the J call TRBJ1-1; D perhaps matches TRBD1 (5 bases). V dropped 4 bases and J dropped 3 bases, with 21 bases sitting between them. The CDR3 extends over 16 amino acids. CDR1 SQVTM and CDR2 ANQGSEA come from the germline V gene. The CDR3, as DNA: TGCAGCGTTGTGGGGGGGATGAGGACGGACTACACTGAAGCTTTCTTT. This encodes CSVVGGMRTDYTEAFF.